This is a list of T cell receptor beta chains from one sample in a study of cytomegalovirus exposure and HLA in healthy donors. The data were produced by immunoSEQ multiplex PCR, yet TCRdb's version contains in-frame clones alone and is incomplete. Of about 250,000 clones listed, approximately 90% are singletons. The sample was PBMCs. Receptors were obtained from a man aged 18-30 years in good health and CMV-seronegative. Both conserved end residues are part of each CDR3.

V gene: TRBV11-3; J gene: TRBJ2-1; CDR3 protein: CASSLGTSGTQFF
V gene: TRBV5-1; J gene: TRBJ2-4; CDR3 protein: CASSADRAKNIQYF
V gene: TRBV29-1; J gene: TRBJ1-4; CDR3 protein: CSFRTGNEKLFF
V gene: TRBV2; J gene: TRBJ2-7; CDR3 protein: CASRGGERGAYEQYF
V gene: TRBV5-6; J gene: TRBJ2-5; CDR3 protein: CASSFYDRPAQETQYF
V gene: TRBV5-4; J gene: TRBJ1-4; CDR3 protein: CASSSDGGNEKLFF
V gene: TRBV15; J gene: TRBJ1-1; CDR3 protein: CATSNRQNTEAFF
V gene: TRBV5-1; J gene: TRBJ1-2; CDR3 protein: CASSLGTGYGYTF
V gene: TRBV6-5; J gene: TRBJ1-2; CDR3 protein: CASSEDGRGGYTF
V gene: TRBV2; J gene: TRBJ1-2; CDR3 protein: CASSDNPSGQGRNGYTF
V gene: TRBV5-1; J gene: TRBJ2-7; CDR3 protein: CASSLARAHEQYF
V gene: TRBV25-1; J gene: TRBJ2-2; CDR3 protein: CASRDFAGELFF
V gene: TRBV6-6; J gene: TRBJ2-2; CDR3 protein: CASSFRGDAGELFF
V gene: TRBV9; J gene: TRBJ2-5; CDR3 protein: CASSADGTGGETQYF
V gene: TRBV6-1; J gene: TRBJ1-2; CDR3 protein: CASSEEGTAPYGYTF
V gene: TRBV7-2; J gene: TRBJ1-2; CDR3 protein: CASSLSTADYGYTF
V gene: TRBV6-6; J gene: TRBJ1-1; CDR3 protein: CASSYPSGGLAEAFF
V gene: TRBV27; J gene: TRBJ2-3; CDR3 protein: CASSLMGDTDTQYF
V gene: TRBV25-1; J gene: TRBJ1-1; CDR3 protein: CASKKNTGMNTEAFF
V gene: TRBV19; J gene: TRBJ2-5; CDR3 protein: CASRRTGGQETQYF
V gene: TRBV18; J gene: TRBJ2-4; CDR3 protein: CASSQGQGDIQYF
V gene: TRBV27; J gene: TRBJ2-1; CDR3 protein: CASNPGESWSSYNEQFF
V gene: TRBV7-2; J gene: TRBJ1-5; CDR3 protein: CASSRDRGQNQPQHF
V gene: TRBV6-1; J gene: TRBJ1-2; CDR3 protein: CASSEDGSETYGYTF
V gene: TRBV4-1; J gene: TRBJ2-5; CDR3 protein: CASCRIPGETQYF
V gene: TRBV5-1; J gene: TRBJ2-3; CDR3 protein: CASSQGAVMDTQYF
V gene: TRBV18; J gene: TRBJ1-2; CDR3 protein: CASSPTAPFNYGYTF
V gene: TRBV12-5; J gene: TRBJ2-7; CDR3 protein: CASGLLEQYRF
V gene: TRBV9; J gene: TRBJ2-2; CDR3 protein: CASSVHTGELFF
V gene: TRBV12-5; J gene: TRBJ2-1; CDR3 protein: CASGFPGGHEQFF
V gene: TRBV25-1; J gene: TRBJ1-6; CDR3 protein: CASSDGTGNSPLHF
V gene: TRBV2; J gene: TRBJ2-2; CDR3 protein: CASSDPTGSRTGELFF
V gene: TRBV7-6; J gene: TRBJ1-1; CDR3 protein: CASSSGANTEAFF
V gene: TRBV27; J gene: TRBJ2-1; CDR3 protein: CASSLSGGEGYNEQFF
V gene: TRBV7-8; J gene: TRBJ2-7; CDR3 protein: CASSLAREGQYF
V gene: TRBV27; J gene: TRBJ1-1; CDR3 protein: CASSLGGGSEAFF
V gene: TRBV7-8; J gene: TRBJ2-2; CDR3 protein: CASSQQGLNTGELFF
V gene: TRBV5-5; J gene: TRBJ2-3; CDR3 protein: CASSLRGGSDTQYF
V gene: TRBV7-7; J gene: TRBJ1-1; CDR3 protein: CASSLDKNTEAFF
V gene: TRBV9; J gene: TRBJ1-4; CDR3 protein: CASSPTVRGATNEKLFF
V gene: TRBV19; J gene: TRBJ1-2; CDR3 protein: CASSPDRGLLKGYTF
V gene: TRBV28; J gene: TRBJ2-6; CDR3 protein: CASMTVSGANVLTF
V gene: TRBV27; J gene: TRBJ1-1; CDR3 protein: CASSRPGTGEGGNTEAFF
V gene: TRBV7-2; J gene: TRBJ2-7; CDR3 protein: CASSLVAGGDGVVYEQYF
V gene: TRBV19; J gene: TRBJ2-2; CDR3 protein: CASSPDREYVRELFF